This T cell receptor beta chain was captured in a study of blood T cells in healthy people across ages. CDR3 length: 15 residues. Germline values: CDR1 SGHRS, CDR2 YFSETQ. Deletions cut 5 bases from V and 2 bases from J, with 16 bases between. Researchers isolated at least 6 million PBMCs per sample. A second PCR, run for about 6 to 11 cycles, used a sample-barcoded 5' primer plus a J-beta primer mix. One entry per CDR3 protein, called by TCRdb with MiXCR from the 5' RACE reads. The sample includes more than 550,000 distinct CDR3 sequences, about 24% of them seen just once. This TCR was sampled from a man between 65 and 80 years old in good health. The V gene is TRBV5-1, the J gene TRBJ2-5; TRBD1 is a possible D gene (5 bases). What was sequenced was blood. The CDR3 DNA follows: TGCGCCAGCAGTGCGGACAACAGTTATCAAGAGACCCAGTACTTC. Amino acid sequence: CASSADNSYQETQYF.